This T cell receptor beta chain was recorded in a study of shared clonotypes between healthy human individuals. Study findings and constraints: Estimated richness was generally greater in naive than memory subsets. Clonotype sharing among donors, it was expected, would be affected by sequencing depth.

Points on this clone: Its antigen is still unknown.

The investigators split CD4+ cells into a CD45RA+ naive subset and a CD45RA-negative memory subset. The CDR3 is made up of 17 amino acids. V trimming: 2 bases; J trimming: 5 bases; junction bases outside the gene matches: 10. Germline loops: CDR1 SGHAT, CDR2 FQNNGV. The sorted-subset replicate PCRs were given approximately 190 ng DNA, which is 27,000 or so T cell genomes. Clones were read by immunoSEQ multiplex PCR, and TCRdb kept only the in-frame ones, dropping some. Here the sample spans 2,100,000 or so clones, approximately 95% being singletons. The material sequenced was naive CD4+ T cells sorted from blood. Documented subset: CD45RA+ positively selected. The sequence was collected from a man aged 18 to 30 in good health. The J gene is TRBJ2-2, the V gene TRBV11-2; 8 positions match TRBD2. CDR3 nucleotide sequence: TGTGCCAGCAGCTTAACGGGCGGGGGGTCTACGACCGGGGAGCTGTTTTTT. The encoded protein is CASSLTGGGSTTGELFF. Using reference TRBV11-2 and TRBJ2-2 for the parts outside the CDR3, the full variable domain is EAGVAQSPRYKIIEKRQSVAFWCNPISGHATLYWYQQILGQGPKLLIQFQNNGVVDDSQLPKDRFSAERLKGVDSTLKIQPAKLEDSAVYLCASSLTGGGSTTGELFFGEGSRLTVL.